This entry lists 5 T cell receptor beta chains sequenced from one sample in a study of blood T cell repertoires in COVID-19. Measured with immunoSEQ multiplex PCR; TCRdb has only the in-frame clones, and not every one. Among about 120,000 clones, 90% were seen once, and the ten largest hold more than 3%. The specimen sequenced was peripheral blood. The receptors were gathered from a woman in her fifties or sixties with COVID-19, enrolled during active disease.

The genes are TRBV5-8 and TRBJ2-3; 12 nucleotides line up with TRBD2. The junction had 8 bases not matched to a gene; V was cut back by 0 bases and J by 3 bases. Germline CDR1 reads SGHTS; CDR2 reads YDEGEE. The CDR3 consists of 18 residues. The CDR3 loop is CASSLEIVTSGGTDTQYF. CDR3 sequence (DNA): TGTGCCAGCAGCTTGGAAATAGTTACTAGCGGGGGGACAGATACGCAGTATTTT.

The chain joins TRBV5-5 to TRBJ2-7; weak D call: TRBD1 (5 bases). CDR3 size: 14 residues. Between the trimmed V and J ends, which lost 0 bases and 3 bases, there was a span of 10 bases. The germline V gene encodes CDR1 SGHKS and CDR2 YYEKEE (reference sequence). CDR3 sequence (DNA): TGTGCCAGCAGCTTGGGCAGGGTTCTCTACGAGCAGTACTTC. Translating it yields CASSLGRVLYEQYF.

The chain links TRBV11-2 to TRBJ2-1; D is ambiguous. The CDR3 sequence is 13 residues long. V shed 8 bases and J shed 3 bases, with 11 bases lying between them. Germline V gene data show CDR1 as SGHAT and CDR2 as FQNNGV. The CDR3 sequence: CASRRILYNEQFF. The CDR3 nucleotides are TGTGCCAGCCGGCGGATTCTCTACAATGAGCAGTTCTTC. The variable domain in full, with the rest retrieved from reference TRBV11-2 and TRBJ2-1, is EAGVAQSPRYKIIEKRQSVAFWCNPISGHATLYWYQQILGQGPKLLIQFQNNGVVDDSQLPKDRFSAERLKGVDSTLKIQPAKLEDSAVYLCASRRILYNEQFFGPGTRLTVL.

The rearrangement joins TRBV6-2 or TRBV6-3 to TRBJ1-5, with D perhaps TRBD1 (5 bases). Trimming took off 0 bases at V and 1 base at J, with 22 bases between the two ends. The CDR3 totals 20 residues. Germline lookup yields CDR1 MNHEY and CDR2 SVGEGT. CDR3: CASSYSMPGKTFESNQPQHF. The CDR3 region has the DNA TGTGCCAGCAGTTACTCGATGCCAGGGAAGACGTTTGAGAGCAATCAGCCCCAGCATTTT.

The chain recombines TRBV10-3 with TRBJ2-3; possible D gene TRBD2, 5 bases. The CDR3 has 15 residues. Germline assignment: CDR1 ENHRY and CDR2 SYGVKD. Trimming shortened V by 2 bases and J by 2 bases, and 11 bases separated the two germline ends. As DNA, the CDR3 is TGTGCCATCAGTGAGACGGGGTACCCCACAGATACGCAGTATTTT. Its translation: CAISETGYPTDTQYF.